The 20 T cell receptor beta chains below come from one sample, sequenced in a study of blood T cell repertoires in COVID-19. This table comes from immunoSEQ multiplex PCR, and its TCRdb copy is limited to in-frame clones, with some not included. The sample has about 410,000 clones, roughly 90% seen once. The sample taken for sequencing was peripheral blood. Every receptor here comes from a woman aged 25 to 39 with active or convalescent COVID-19.

The chain uses TRBV3-1 (or the pseudogene TRBV3-2) and TRBJ1-3; perhaps TRBD1 as D (5 bases). V lost 4 bases and J 2 bases, leaving 12 bases between the germline ends. The CDR3 is 15 amino acids. CDR1 and CDR2 from the germline V gene are LGHDT and YNNKEL (reference sequence). CDR3 residues: CASSLVGGAGNTIYF. CDR3 in DNA: TGTGCCAGCAGCCTTGTTGGGGGGGCTGGAAACACCATATATTTT.

The V gene is TRBV29-1, the J gene TRBJ2-3; 12 bases agree with TRBD2. The CDR3 loop spans 14 amino acids. Germline V gene data show CDR1 as SQVTM and CDR2 as ANQGSEA. Germline trimming cut 7 bases from V and 7 bases from J; bases unmatched to any gene: 9. The CDR3: CSGRLAGEANTQYF. In DNA, the CDR3 is TGCAGCGGTCGACTAGCGGGAGAGGCGAATACGCAGTATTTT.

V and J are TRBV11-2 and TRBJ2-5, with D uncertain. V dropped 3 bases and J dropped 2 bases, with 13 bases sitting between them. The CDR3 is 15 amino acids. The germline V gene has CDR1 SGHAT and CDR2 FQNNGV. The CDR3 loop is CASSFQLSQQETQYF. The CDR3, as DNA: TGTGCCAGCAGCTTTCAACTGAGCCAACAAGAGACCCAGTACTTC.

A single count supports this clone. CDR3 residues: CASSPPSRGGSYNSPLHF. The CDR3 DNA reads TGTGCCAGCAGTCCACCATCCAGAGGGGGCTCCTATAATTCACCCCTCCACTTT. The V and J genes are TRBV27 and TRBJ1-6, with a possible D match to TRBD1 (6 bases). V was trimmed by 5 bases and J by 0 bases, leaving 17 bases between them. CDR1 MNHEY and CDR2 SMNVEV come from the germline V gene (reference sequence). The CDR3 loop spans 18 amino acids.

The V and J genes are TRBV19 and TRBJ2-6; TRBD1 matches 7 bases. Germline V gene data show CDR1 as LNHDA and CDR2 as SQIVND (reference sequence). The CDR3 extends over 17 amino acids. V was clipped by 5 bases and J by 0 bases; unmatched bases: 7. CDR3 nucleotides: TGTGCCAGTAGTCTCACAGGGGACGCCTCTGGGGCCAACGTCCTGACTTTC. It encodes CASSLTGDASGANVLTF.

The CDR3 loop is CASSNIPGQGPTNYGYTF. CDR3 DNA sequence: TGTGCCAGCAGCAACATACCGGGACAGGGCCCAACTAACTATGGCTACACCTTC. The rearrangement joins TRBV5-4 to TRBJ1-2; 9 nucleotides agree with TRBD1. The CDR3 has 18 residues. The germline V gene encodes CDR1 SGHNT and CDR2 YYREEE (reference sequence). V shed 4 bases, J shed 0 bases, and the junction held 13 bases outside the gene matches.

This chain links TRBV7-9 with TRBJ2-3; D gene ambiguous. The CDR3 runs 14 residues. Deletions cut 5 bases from V and 0 bases from J, with 9 bases between. Germline CDR1 is SEHNR and CDR2 is FQNEAQ (reference sequence). The CDR3 protein is CASSVLRSTDTQYF. DNA of the CDR3: TGTGCCAGCAGCGTGCTGAGGAGCACAGATACGCAGTATTTT. Drawing the rest from reference TRBV7-9 and TRBJ2-3, the complete variable domain is DTGVSQNPRHKITKRGQNVTFRCDPISEHNRLYWYRQTLGQGPEFLTYFQNEAQLEKSRLLSDRFSAERPKGSFSTLEIQRTEQGDSAMYLCASSVLRSTDTQYFGPGTRLTVL.

V usage is TRBV20-1 and J usage is TRBJ2-7; TRBD1 is a possible D gene (6 bases). The length of the CDR3 is 11 residues. V was cut by 4 bases and J by 6 bases, with 10 bases left in between. Per germline, CDR1 DFQATT and CDR2 SNEGSKA (reference sequence). The CDR3 spells CSATTGFEQYF. The CDR3 region has the DNA TGCAGTGCTACTACAGGGTTCGAGCAGTACTTC.

The J gene is TRBJ2-2, the V gene TRBV5-1; D remains unclear. V shed 2 bases and J shed 5 bases, with 7 bases lying between them. CDR3 length: 13 amino acids. The V gene's germline CDR1 is SGHRS and CDR2 YFSETQ. In nucleotides, the CDR3 is TGCGCCAGCAGCTTTGGCCAGACCGGGGAGCTGTTTTTT. Encoded protein: CASSFGQTGELFF.

The chain combines TRBV10-1 with TRBJ1-1; weak D call: TRBD1 (6 bases). Germline V CDR1 and CDR2: WNHNN, SYGVQD (reference sequence). The CDR3 runs 13 residues. V lost 6 bases to trimming and J lost 0 bases, with 8 bases between them. The chain's CDR3 is CASRDSMNTEAFF. The CDR3, as DNA: TGCGCCAGCAGGGACAGCATGAACACTGAAGCTTTCTTT.

The chain has TRBV3-1 (or the pseudogene TRBV3-2) and TRBJ2-2, with 14 nucleotides matching TRBD2. The J segment lost 4 bases and the V segment lost 3 bases, leaving 13 bases of the junction unmatched. The CDR3 has 20 amino acids. CDR1 and CDR2 (germline): LGHDT, YNNKEL (reference sequence). The CDR3 protein is CASSHAGTSGSWEFTGELFF. Here the CDR3 DNA reads TGTGCCAGCAGCCACGCCGGGACTAGCGGGAGCTGGGAGTTCACCGGGGAGCTGTTTTTT.

The J gene is TRBJ2-7, the V gene TRBV5-1, with no clear D. From germline, CDR1 is SGHRS and CDR2 YFSETQ. Trimming took off 0 bases at V and 6 bases at J, with 10 bases between the two ends. This CDR3 region has 13 residues. The DNA for the CDR3 is TGCGCCAGCAGCTTGGGCAGGCCAGGCGAGCAGTACTTC. Its protein is CASSLGRPGEQYF.

This chain links TRBV4-2 with TRBJ1-2; 7 bases are shared with TRBD1. The J segment lost 8 bases and the V segment lost 1 base, leaving 10 bases of the junction unmatched. The CDR3 contains 15 residues. The germline V gene has CDR1 LGHNA and CDR2 YNFKEQ. DNA for the CDR3: TGTGCCAGCAGCCAAGTTTCAGACGGGACAGTAGGCTACACCTTC. It codes for CASSQVSDGTVGYTF.

On this clone itself: Within the sample, other DNA sequences also encode this same CDR3. The gene calls are TRBV5-1 and TRBJ1-1, with TRBD1 matching 8 bases. Germline V gives CDR1 SGHRS, CDR2 YFSETQ. The CDR3 has 14 residues. The trim removed 4 bases at V and 1 base at J, leaving 3 bases unmatched. CDR3 in DNA: TGCGCCAGCAGCACCGGACAGGGGAACACTGAAGCTTTCTTT. Encoded protein: CASSTGQGNTEAFF.

The chain has TRBV19 and TRBJ2-2; D perhaps matches TRBD1 (5 bases). Trimming removed 5 bases from V and 3 bases from J, with 10 bases in between. Germline assignment: CDR1 LNHDA and CDR2 SQIVND (reference sequence). This CDR3 is 14 amino acids long. The DNA for the CDR3 is TGTGCCAGTAGTTCAACAGGTTACACCGGGGAGCTGTTTTTT. Amino acid sequence: CASSSTGYTGELFF.

V and J are TRBV6-5 and TRBJ2-3; 7 bases are a match to TRBD2. Germline V CDR1 and CDR2: MNHEY, SVGAGI. V trimming: 8 bases; J trimming: 2 bases; junction bases outside the gene matches: 10. The CDR3 sequence is 15 residues long. The CDR3 DNA sequence: TGTGCCAGCTCCTGGCGGGGGTTGGACACAGATACGCAGTATTTT. Protein product: CASSWRGLDTDTQYF.

V is TRBV6-2 or TRBV6-3 and J is TRBJ2-7; 12 nucleotides match TRBD2. V lost 4 bases to trimming and J lost 2 bases; unmatched junction nucleotides: 3. This CDR3 is built from 15 residues. Germline assignment: CDR1 MNHEY and CDR2 SVGEGT. The CDR3 sequence: CASSSTSGRTYEQYF. In DNA, the CDR3 is TGTGCCAGCAGTTCCACTAGCGGGAGGACCTACGAGCAGTACTTC.

This chain uses TRBV11-3 with TRBJ2-5; 8 bases are a match to TRBD2. Trimming cost V 3 bases and J 4 bases; bases outside gene matches: 7. This CDR3 has 15 residues. Looked up from germline, CDR1 is SGHNT and CDR2 is YENEEA. The CDR3 sequence is CASSLGLGSGETQYF. CDR3 sequence (DNA): TGTGCCAGCAGCTTGGGACTAGGAAGTGGAGAGACCCAGTACTTC.

The CDR3 here is CASSLYRTGSYGYTF. The CDR3 nucleotides are TGTGCCAGCAGCCTTTACCGGACAGGTTCGTATGGCTACACCTTC. V usage is TRBV4-2 and J usage is TRBJ1-2; 7 bases are a match to TRBD1. Trimming took 4 bases from V and 5 from J; bases not matched to a gene: 10. This CDR3 spans 15 amino acids. Germline V gene lookup returns CDR1 LGHNA and CDR2 YNFKEQ.

CDR3 in DNA: TGTGCCAGCAGCCAAGATTCGGGAGAGGGGCTCGGTAATTCACCCCTCCACTTT. The encoded protein is CASSQDSGEGLGNSPLHF. The chain carries TRBV4-2 and TRBJ1-6; tentatively, D is TRBD1 (5 bases). The CDR3 covers 18 residues. With 0 bases removed from V and 6 bases from J, the gap between germline ends came to 18 bases. The germline V gene encodes CDR1 LGHNA and CDR2 YNFKEQ.